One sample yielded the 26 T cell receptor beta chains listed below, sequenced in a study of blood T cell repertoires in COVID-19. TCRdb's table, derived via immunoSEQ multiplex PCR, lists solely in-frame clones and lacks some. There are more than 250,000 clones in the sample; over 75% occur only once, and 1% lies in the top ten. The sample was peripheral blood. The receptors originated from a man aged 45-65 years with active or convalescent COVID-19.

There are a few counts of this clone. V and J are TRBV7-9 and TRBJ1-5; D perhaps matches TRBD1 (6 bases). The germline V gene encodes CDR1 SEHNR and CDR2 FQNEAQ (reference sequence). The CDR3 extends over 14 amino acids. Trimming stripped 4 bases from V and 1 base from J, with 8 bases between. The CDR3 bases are TGTGCCAGCAGCTCCCAGGGGAGCAATCAGCCCCAGCATTTT. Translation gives CASSSQGSNQPQHF.

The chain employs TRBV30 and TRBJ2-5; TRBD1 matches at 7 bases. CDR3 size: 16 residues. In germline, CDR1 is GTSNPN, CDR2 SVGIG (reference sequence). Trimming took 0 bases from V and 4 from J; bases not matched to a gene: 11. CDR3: CAWSVDFVGGRETQYF. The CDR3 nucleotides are TGTGCCTGGAGTGTGGATTTCGTAGGGGGCAGAGAGACCCAGTACTTC.

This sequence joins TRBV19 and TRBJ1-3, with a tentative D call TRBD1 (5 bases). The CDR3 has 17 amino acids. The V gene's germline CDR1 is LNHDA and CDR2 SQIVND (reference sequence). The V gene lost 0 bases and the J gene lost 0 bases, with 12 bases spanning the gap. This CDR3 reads CASSIEYRQYSGNTIYF. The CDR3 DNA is TGTGCCAGTAGTATAGAGTACCGACAGTACTCTGGAAACACCATATATTTT.

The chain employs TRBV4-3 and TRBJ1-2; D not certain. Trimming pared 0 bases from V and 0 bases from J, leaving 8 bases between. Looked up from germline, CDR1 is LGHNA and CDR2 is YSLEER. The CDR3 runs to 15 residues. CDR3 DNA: TGCGCCAGCAGCCAAGAGTTCCAGGCTAACTATGGCTACACCTTC. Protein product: CASSQEFQANYGYTF.

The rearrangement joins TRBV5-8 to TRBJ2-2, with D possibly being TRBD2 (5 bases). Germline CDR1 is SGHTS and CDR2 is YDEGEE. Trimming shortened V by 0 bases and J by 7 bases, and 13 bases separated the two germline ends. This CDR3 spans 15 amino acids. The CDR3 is CASSLAREGRGELFF. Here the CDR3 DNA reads TGTGCCAGCAGCTTGGCTAGAGAGGGTCGCGGGGAGCTGTTTTTT.

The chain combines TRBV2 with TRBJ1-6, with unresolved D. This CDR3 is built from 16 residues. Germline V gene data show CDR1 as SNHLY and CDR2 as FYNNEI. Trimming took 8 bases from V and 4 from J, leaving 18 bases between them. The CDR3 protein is CASGQLVLIYNSPLHF. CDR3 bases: TGTGCCAGCGGGCAGCTCGTCCTAATTTATAATTCACCCCTCCACTTT.

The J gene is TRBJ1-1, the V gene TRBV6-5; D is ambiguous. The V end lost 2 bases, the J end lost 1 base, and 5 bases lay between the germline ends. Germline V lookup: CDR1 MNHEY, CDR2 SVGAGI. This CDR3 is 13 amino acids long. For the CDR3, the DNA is TGTGCCAGCAGTTACGTACAGAACACTGAAGCTTTCTTT. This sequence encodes CASSYVQNTEAFF.

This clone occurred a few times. The CDR3 coding sequence is TGTGCCAGCAGCATTCTACGTTCAACCTACGAGCAGTACTTC. The encoded protein is CASSILRSTYEQYF. The V and J genes are TRBV11-2 and TRBJ2-7; the D is unclear. Per the germline V gene, CDR1 is SGHAT and CDR2 is FQNNGV. The germline V and J ends were trimmed by 5 bases and 2 bases, with 13 bases remaining between them. This CDR3 is built from 14 residues.

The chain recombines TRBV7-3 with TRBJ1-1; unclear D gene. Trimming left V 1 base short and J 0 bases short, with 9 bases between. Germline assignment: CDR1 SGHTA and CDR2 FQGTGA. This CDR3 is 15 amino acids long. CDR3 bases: TGTGCCAGCAGCTTAAGGGCAGATTTGAACACTGAAGCTTTCTTT. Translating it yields CASSLRADLNTEAFF.

CDR3 sequence (DNA): TGTGCCTGGAGTGTACGACCGGACCGACAGGGGCGCACCGGGGAGCTGTTTTTT. Residues: CAWSVRPDRQGRTGELFF. This chain links TRBV30 with TRBJ2-2; 8 nucleotides line up with TRBD1. Trimming removed 0 bases from V and 4 bases from J; junction bases left unmatched: 13. The germline CDR1 and CDR2 sequences are GTSNPN and SVGIG (reference sequence). CDR3 length equals 18 residues.

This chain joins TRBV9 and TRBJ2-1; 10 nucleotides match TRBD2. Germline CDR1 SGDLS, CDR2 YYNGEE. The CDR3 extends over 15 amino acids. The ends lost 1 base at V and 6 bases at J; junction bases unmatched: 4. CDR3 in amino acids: CASSVSGGEGNEQFF. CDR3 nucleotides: TGTGCCAGCAGCGTAAGCGGGGGGGAGGGCAATGAGCAGTTCTTC.

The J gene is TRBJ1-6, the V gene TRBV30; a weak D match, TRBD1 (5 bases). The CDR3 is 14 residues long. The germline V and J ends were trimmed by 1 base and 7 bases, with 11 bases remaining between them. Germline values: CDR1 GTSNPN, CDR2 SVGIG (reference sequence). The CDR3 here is CAWSDWGENSPLHF. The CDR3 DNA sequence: TGTGCCTGGAGTGATTGGGGGGAAAATTCACCCCTCCACTTT.

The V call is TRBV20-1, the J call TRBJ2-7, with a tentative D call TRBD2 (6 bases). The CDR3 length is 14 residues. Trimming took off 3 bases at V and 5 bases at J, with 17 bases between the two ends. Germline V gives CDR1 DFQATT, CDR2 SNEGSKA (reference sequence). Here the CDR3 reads CSASRGRGRDEQYF. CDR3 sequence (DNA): TGCAGTGCTAGTCGAGGGCGGGGAAGGGACGAGCAGTACTTC.

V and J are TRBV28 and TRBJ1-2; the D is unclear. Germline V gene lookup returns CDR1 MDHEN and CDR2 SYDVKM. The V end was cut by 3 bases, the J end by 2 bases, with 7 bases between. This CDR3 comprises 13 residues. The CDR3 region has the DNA TGTGCCAGCAGTTTTGCAGGAAACTATGGCTACACCTTC. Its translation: CASSFAGNYGYTF.

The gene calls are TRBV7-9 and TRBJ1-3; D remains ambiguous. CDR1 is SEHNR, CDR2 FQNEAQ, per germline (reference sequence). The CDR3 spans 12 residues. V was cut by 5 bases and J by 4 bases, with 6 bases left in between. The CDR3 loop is CASSHRGNTIYF. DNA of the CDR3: TGTGCCAGCAGCCACAGAGGAAACACCATATATTTT.

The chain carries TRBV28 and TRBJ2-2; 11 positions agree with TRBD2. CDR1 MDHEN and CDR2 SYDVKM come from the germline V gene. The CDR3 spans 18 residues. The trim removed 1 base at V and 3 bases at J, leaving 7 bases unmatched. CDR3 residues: CASSLFLAGGAYTGELFF. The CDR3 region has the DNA TGTGCCAGCAGTTTATTCTTAGCGGGAGGGGCGTACACCGGGGAGCTGTTTTTT. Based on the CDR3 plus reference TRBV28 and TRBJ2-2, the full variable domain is DVKVTQSSRYLVKRTGEKVFLECVQDMDHENMFWYRQDPGLGLRLIYFSYDVKMKEKGDIPEGYSVSREKKERFSLILESASTNQTSMYLCASSLFLAGGAYTGELFFGEGSRLTVL.

The CDR3 bases are TGCAGCGCCGGAGAAAATGGCTACACCTTC. It encodes CSAGENGYTF. V and J are TRBV29-1 and TRBJ1-2; D gene uncertain. Trimming pared 7 bases from V and 6 bases from J, leaving 9 bases between. This CDR3 is 10 amino acids long. Germline CDR1 and CDR2: SQVTM and ANQGSEA. Supplemented by reference TRBV29-1 and TRBJ1-2, the full variable domain reads SAVISQKPSRDICQRGTSLTIQCQVDSQVTMMFWYRQQPGQSLTLIATANQGSEATYESGFVIDKFPISRPNLTFSTLTVSNMSPEDSSIYLCSAGENGYTFGSGTRLTVV.

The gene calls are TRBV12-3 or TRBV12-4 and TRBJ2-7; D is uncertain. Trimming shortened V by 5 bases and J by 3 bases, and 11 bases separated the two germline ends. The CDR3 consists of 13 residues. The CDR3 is CASSPRVVYEQYF. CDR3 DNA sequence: TGTGCCAGCAGTCCCCGGGTGGTCTACGAGCAGTACTTC.

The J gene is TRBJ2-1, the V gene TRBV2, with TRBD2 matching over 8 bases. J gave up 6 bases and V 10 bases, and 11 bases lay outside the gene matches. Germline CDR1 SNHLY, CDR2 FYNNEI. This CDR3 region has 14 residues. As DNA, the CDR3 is TGTGCCACTACCGGGACTAGAGGGTCCAATGAGCAGTTCTTC. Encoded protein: CATTGTRGSNEQFF.

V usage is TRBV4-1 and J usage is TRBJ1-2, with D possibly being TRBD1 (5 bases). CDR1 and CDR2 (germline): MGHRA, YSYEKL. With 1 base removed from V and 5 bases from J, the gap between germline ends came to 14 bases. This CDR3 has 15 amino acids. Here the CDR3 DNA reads TGCGCCAGCAGCCAAGGCCGGGACTCCAAGTATGGCTACACCTTC. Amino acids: CASSQGRDSKYGYTF.

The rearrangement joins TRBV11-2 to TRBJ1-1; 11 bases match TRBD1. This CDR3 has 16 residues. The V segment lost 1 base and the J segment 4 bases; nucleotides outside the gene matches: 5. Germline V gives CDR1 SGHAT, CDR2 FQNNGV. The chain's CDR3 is CASSLGRDRGSTEAFF. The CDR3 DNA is TGTGCCAGCAGCTTAGGTCGGGACAGGGGGAGCACTGAAGCTTTCTTT.

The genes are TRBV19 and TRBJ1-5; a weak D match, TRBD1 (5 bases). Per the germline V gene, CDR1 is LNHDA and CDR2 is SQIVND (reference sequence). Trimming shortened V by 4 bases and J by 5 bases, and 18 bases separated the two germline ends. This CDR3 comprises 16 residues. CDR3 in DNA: TGTGCCAGTAGTACTCTAACGGACACTCTGGATCAGCCCCAGCATTTT. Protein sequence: CASSTLTDTLDQPQHF.

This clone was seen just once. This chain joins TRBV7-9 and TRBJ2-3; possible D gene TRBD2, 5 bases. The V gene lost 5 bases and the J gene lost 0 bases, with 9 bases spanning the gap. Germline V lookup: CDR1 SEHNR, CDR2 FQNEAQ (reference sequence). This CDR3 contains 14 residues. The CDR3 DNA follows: TGTGCCAGCAGCCTTAGCGATAGCACAGATACGCAGTATTTT. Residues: CASSLSDSTDTQYF.

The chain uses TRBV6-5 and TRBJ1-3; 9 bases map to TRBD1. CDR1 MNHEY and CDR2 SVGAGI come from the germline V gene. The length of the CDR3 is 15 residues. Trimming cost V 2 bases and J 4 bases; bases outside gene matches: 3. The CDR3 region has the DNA TGTGCCAGCAGTTACGCGGACAGGGGAGGAAACACCATATATTTT. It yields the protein CASSYADRGGNTIYF.

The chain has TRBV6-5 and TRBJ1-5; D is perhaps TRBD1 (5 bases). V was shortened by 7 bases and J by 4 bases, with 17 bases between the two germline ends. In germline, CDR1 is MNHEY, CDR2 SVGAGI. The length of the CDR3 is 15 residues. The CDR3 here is CASILSGRGNQPQHF. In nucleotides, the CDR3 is TGTGCCAGCATCCTATCGGGTAGGGGTAATCAGCCCCAGCATTTT.

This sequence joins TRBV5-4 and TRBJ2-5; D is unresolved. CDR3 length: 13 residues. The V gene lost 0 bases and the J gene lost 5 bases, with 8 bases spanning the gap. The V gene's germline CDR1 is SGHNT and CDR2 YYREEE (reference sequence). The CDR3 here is CASSLGPQETQYF. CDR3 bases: TGTGCCAGCAGCTTGGGACCACAGGAGACCCAGTACTTC.